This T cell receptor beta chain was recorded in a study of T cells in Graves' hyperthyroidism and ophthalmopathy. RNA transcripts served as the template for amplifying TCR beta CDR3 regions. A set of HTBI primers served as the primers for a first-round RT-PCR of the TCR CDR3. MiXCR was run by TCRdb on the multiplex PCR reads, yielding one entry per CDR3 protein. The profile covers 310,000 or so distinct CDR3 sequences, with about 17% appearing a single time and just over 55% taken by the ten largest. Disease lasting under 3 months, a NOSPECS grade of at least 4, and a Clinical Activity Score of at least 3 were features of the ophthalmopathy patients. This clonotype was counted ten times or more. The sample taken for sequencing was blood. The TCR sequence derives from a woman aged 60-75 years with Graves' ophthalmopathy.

The CDR3 loop reads CSARDRPISYEQYF. The CDR3, as DNA: TGCAGTGCTAGAGATCGTCCTATCTCCTACGAGCAGTACTTC. The chain joins TRBV20-1 to TRBJ2-7; D gene uncertain. CDR1 is DFQATT, CDR2 SNEGSKA, per germline (reference sequence). This CDR3 has 14 residues. V dropped 0 bases and J dropped 0 bases, with 9 bases sitting between them.